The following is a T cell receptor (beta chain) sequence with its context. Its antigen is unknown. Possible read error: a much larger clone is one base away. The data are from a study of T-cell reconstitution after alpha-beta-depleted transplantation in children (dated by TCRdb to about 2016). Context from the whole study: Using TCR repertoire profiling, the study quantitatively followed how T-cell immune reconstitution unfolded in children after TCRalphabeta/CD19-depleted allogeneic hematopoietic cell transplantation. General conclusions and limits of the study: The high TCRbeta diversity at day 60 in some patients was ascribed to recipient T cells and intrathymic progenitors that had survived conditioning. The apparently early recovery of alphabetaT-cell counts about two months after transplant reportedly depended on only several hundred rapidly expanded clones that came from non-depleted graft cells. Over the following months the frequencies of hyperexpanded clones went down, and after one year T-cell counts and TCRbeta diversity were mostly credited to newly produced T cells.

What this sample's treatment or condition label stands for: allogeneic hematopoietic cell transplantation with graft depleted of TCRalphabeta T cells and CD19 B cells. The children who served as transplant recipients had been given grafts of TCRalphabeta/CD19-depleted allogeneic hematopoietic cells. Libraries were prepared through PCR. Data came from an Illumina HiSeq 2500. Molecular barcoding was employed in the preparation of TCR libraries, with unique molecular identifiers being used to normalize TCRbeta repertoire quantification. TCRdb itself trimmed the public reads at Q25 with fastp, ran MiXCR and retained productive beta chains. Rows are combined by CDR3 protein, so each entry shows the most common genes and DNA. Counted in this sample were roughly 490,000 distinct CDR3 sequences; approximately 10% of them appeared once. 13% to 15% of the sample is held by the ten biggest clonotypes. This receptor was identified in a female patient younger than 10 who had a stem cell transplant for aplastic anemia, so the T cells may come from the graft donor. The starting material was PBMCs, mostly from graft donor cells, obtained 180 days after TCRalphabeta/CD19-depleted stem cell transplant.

The nucleotides are TGTGCCAGCAGAGATCGAGGACAGGTGGATGAGCAGTTCTTC. Its translation is CASRDRGQVDEQFF. The sequence links TRBV12-3 or TRBV12-4 to TRBJ2-1; 7 central bases correspond to TRBD1. The CDR3 runs 14 residues from the cysteine to the phenylalanine. Only the CDR3 region is kept as DNA, spanning 42 bases read in frame from base 1. V and J are trimmed by 6 bases and 8 bases, and the gene matches miss 10 bases of the junction.